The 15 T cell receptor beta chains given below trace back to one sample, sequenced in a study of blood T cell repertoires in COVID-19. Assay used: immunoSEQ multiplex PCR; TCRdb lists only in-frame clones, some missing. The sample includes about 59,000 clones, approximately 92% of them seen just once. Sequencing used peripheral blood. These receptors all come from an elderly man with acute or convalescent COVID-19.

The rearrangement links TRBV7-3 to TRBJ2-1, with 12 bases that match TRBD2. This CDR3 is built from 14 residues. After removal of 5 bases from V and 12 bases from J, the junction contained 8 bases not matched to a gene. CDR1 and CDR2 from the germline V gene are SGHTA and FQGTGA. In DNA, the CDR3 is TGTGCCAGCAGCCCTTCTAGCGGGGGGGCCCGGCAGTTCTTC. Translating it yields CASSPSSGGARQFF.

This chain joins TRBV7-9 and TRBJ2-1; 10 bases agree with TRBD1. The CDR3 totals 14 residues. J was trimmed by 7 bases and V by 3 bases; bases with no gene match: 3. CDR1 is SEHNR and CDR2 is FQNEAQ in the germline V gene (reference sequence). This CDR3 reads CASSFGTGVNEQFF. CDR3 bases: TGTGCCAGCAGCTTCGGGACAGGGGTAAATGAGCAGTTCTTC.

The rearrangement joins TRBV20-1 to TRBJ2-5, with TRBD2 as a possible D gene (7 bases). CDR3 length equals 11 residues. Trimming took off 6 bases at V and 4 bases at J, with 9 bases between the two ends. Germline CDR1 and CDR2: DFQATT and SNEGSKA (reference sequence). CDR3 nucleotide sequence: TGCAGTGCAAGGGGGGGAGAGACCCAGTACTTC. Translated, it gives CSARGGETQYF.

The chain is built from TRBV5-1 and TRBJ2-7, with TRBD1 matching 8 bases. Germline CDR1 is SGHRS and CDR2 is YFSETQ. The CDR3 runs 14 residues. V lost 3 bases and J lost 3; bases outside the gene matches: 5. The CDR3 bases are TGCGCCAGCAGCTCGGGACAGGTTATCTACGAGCAGTACTTC. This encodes CASSSGQVIYEQYF.

The CDR3 DNA reads TGTGCCAGCAGCTCCGGTCGGGGGTTAAATGGCTACACCTTC. Translating gives CASSSGRGLNGYTF. The V call is TRBV5-4, the J call TRBJ1-2; possibly TRBD1 for D (5 bases). CDR3 length equals 14 residues. Between the trimmed V and J ends, which lost 3 bases and 6 bases, there was a span of 15 bases. Per germline, CDR1 SGHNT and CDR2 YYREEE (reference sequence).

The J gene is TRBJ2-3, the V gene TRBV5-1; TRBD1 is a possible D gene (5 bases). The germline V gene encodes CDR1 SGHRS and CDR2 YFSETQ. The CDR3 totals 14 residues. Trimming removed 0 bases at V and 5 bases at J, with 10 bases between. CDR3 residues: CASSLDRGRDTQYF. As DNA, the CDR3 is TGCGCCAGCAGCTTGGATAGGGGCAGAGATACGCAGTATTTT.

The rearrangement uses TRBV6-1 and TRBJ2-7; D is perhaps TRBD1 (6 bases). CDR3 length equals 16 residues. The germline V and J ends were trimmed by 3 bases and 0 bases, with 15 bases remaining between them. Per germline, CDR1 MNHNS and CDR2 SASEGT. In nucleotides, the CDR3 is TGTGCCAGCAGTGACCGACGGACAGCGAGCTCCTACGAGCAGTACTTC. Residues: CASSDRRTASSYEQYF.

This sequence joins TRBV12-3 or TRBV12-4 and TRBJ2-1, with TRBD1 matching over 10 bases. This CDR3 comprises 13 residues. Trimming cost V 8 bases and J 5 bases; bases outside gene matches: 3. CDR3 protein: CASRDRGDNEQFF. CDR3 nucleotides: TGTGCCAGCCGGGACAGGGGTGACAATGAGCAGTTCTTC.

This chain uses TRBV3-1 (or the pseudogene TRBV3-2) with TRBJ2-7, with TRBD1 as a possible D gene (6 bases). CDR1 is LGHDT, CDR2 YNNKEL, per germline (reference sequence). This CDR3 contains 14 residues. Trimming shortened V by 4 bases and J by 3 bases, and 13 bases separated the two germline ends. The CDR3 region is CASSPLGTFYEQYF. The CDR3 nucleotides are TGTGCCAGCAGCCCCCTCGGGACATTCTACGAGCAGTACTTC.

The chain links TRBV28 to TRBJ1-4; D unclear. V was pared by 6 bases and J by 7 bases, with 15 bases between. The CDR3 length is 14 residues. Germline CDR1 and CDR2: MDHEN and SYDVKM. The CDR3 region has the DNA TGTGCCAGCAGCCCCGGGATATCAGGTGAAAAACTGTTTTTT. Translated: CASSPGISGEKLFF.

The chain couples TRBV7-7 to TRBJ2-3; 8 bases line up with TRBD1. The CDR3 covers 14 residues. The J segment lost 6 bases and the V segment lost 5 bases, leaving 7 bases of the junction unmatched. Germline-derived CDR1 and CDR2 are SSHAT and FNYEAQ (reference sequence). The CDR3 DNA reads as TGTGCCAGCAGCCGGACAGGGAGTCCGGATACGCAGTATTTT. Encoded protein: CASSRTGSPDTQYF.

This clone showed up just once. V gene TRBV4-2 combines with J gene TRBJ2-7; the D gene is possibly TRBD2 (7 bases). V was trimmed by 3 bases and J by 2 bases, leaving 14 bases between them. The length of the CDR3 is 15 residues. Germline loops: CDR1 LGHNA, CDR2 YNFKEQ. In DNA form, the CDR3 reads TGTGCCAGCAGCCAGAGCCGGGGGGCTACCTACGAGCAGTACTTC. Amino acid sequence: CASSQSRGATYEQYF.

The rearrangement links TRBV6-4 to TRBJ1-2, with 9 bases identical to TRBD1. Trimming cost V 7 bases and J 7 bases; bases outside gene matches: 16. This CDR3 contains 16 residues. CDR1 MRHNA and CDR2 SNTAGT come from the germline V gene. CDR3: CASIGQRDRVGSGYTF. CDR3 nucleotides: TGTGCCAGCATAGGGCAGAGGGACAGGGTAGGGTCTGGCTACACCTTC.

The CDR3 loop reads CATSDWDRDGEQFF. The CDR3 DNA sequence: TGTGCCACCAGTGACTGGGACAGGGACGGTGAGCAGTTCTTC. The chain employs TRBV24-1 and TRBJ2-1; TRBD1 agrees at 9 bases. This CDR3 is 14 amino acids long. The junction had 6 bases not matched to a gene; V was cut back by 4 bases and J by 9 bases. Germline-derived CDR1 and CDR2 are KGHDR and SFDVKD.

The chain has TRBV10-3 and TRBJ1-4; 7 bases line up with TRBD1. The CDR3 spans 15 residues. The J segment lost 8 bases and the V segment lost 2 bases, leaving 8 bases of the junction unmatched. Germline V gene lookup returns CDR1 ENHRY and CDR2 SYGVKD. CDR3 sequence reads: CAISETGEVGEKLFF. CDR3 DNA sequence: TGTGCCATCAGTGAGACAGGGGAGGTGGGGGAAAAACTGTTTTTT.